This entry concerns a single T cell receptor beta chain. This entry comes from a study of T cells in Graves' hyperthyroidism and ophthalmopathy. The CDR3 regions of TCR beta were amplified from RNA transcripts. The HTBI primer set served for first-round RT-PCR of the TCR CDR3. From the multiplex PCR reads, TCRdb called clonotypes with MiXCR, one entry per CDR3 protein. The sample includes 500,000 or so distinct CDR3 sequences, 16% of them seen just once. Orbital computed tomography and thyroid ultrasound, together with serum TRAb and thyroxine and clinical symptoms, were used for diagnoses. More than 8.5 ml of fresh peripheral blood supplied the PBMCs. CDR3 size: 16 residues. With 6 bases removed from V and 0 bases from J, the gap between germline ends came to 12 bases.

Sample: blood. The gene calls are TRBV12-3 or TRBV12-4 and TRBJ1-6; D might be TRBD1 (5 bases). The source is a woman between 25 and 40 years old with Graves' ophthalmopathy. The CDR3 is CASRSGGGSYNSPLHF. The CDR3 nucleotides are TGTGCCAGCAGGAGCGGGGGGGGCTCCTATAATTCACCCCTCCACTTT.